This TCR beta chain was observed in a study of cytomegalovirus exposure and HLA in healthy donors. The study's findings and limits: There was a cluster of highly shared sequence variants that was likely a sequencing artifact. Most CMV-associated TCR beta chains were later found to appear HLA-restricted. Being productive about 87% or about 30% of the time was typical of most TCR beta V segments in an earlier analysis.

In this sample, this clone turned up a few times. The antigen is undetermined. Distinct nucleotide sequences in the sample also encode this CDR3. PCR involved 60 Vbeta and 13 Jbeta primers. Sequencing used immunoSEQ multiplex PCR; TCRdb keeps in-frame clones, though not all of them. The sample yields 75,000 to 100,000 clones, approximately 85% seen once. Germline V gene sequence: CDR1 SGHVS, CDR2 FQNEAQ. V shed 3 bases, J shed 1 base, and the junction held 2 bases outside the gene matches. The CDR3 is made up of 14 amino acids. The genes are TRBV7-8 and TRBJ1-1; 7 positions agree with TRBD1. The receptor was derived from a man aged 40-49 years in good health and CMV-seropositive. Input material: PBMCs. The CDR3 sequence is CASSLGTANTEAFF. The CDR3 nucleotides are TGTGCCAGCAGCTTGGGGACAGCGAACACTGAAGCTTTCTTT.